The 6 T cell receptor beta chains below all came from one sample that was sequenced in a study of T-cell memory formation after mild COVID-19. TCRdb independently ran MiXCR on the 5' RACE reads; one entry per CDR3 protein. The top ten hold around an eighth of the sample, which has around 320,000 distinct CDR3 sequences, 25% to 30% seen once. The sequencing sample was made of PBMCs or a T cell subset sorted from them (not recorded which). The receptor set was obtained from an adult woman who had mild COVID-19 (a few samples of this study predate the infection). Cell type and time point are not known.

This clonotype was observed many times. The rearrangement links TRBV19 to TRBJ1-5; tentative D call: TRBD1 (6 bases). Trimming stripped 6 bases from V and 0 bases from J, with 15 bases between. CDR3 length: 16 residues. Germline V CDR1 and CDR2: LNHDA, SQIVND (reference sequence). The CDR3 coding sequence is TGTGCCAGTAGCCAAGACAGGCCGTATAGCAATCAGCCCCAGCATTTT. The encoded protein is CASSQDRPYSNQPQHF.

There are a few counts of this clonotype. The chain carries TRBV29-1 and TRBJ2-7, with unresolved D. The CDR3 loop spans 9 amino acids. The germline V gene encodes CDR1 SQVTM and CDR2 ANQGSEA. CDR3 in amino acids: CILGSVQYF. In DNA form, the CDR3 reads TGCATCCTCGGGTCAGTGCAGTACTTC.

The count of this clonotype is one. The J gene is TRBJ2-1, the V gene TRBV2; TRBD2 aligns across 11 bases. This CDR3 has 18 residues. With 0 bases clipped from V and 2 bases from J, the junction kept 6 bases outside the gene matches. From germline, CDR1 is SNHLY and CDR2 FYNNEI. The CDR3 DNA sequence: TGTGCCAGCAGTGAAGCAAATCTAGCGGGAGGTACCTACAATGAGCAGTTCTTC. Its translation is CASSEANLAGGTYNEQFF.

This clonotype was observed a few times. The chain employs TRBV7-2 and TRBJ1-1, with 8 bases matching TRBD1. This CDR3 region has 15 residues. J gave up 10 bases and V 2 bases, and 12 bases lay outside the gene matches. The V gene's germline CDR1 is SGHTA and CDR2 FQGNSA. DNA for the CDR3: TGTGCCAGCAGCTTATTAGTGGGGGGAGGACAGGGAGCTTTCTTT. This gives the protein CASSLLVGGGQGAFF.

A few counts support this clonotype. The chain links TRBV6-5 to TRBJ2-1; D may be TRBD1 (7 bases). There are 12 residues in the CDR3. V was clipped by 6 bases and J by 9 bases, with 12 bases between them. Per germline, CDR1 MNHEY and CDR2 SVGAGI. In DNA form, the CDR3 reads TGTGCCAGCAGGACAGGGAGGCTTGAGCAGTTCTTC. Its protein product is CASRTGRLEQFF.

J is TRBJ2-3 and V is TRBV9; 7 positions match TRBD2. The germline V gene encodes CDR1 SGDLS and CDR2 YYNGEE. There are 13 residues in the CDR3. V trimming: 4 bases; J trimming: 5 bases; junction bases outside the gene matches: 4. Here the CDR3 DNA reads TGTGCCAGCAGCACCGGGACTATAGATACGCAGTATTTT. Translation gives CASSTGTIDTQYF. Complete variable domain (other parts from reference TRBV9 and TRBJ2-3): DSGVTQTPKHLITATGQRVTLRCSPRSGDLSVYWYQQSLDQGLQFLIQYYNGEERAKGNILERFSAQQFPDLHSELNLSSLELGDSALYFCASSTGTIDTQYFGPGTRLTVL.